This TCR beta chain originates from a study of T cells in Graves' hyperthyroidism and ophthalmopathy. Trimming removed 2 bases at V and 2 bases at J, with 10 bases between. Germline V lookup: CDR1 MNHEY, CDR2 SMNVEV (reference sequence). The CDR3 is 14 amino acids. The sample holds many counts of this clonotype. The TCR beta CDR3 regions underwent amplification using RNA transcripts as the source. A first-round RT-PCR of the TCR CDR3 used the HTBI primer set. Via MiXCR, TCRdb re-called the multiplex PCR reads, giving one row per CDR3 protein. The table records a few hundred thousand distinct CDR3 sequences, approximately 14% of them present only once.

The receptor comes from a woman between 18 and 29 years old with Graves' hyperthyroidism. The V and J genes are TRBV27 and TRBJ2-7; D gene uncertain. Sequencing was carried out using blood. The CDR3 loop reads CASSLRARAYEQYF. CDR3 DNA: TGTGCCAGCAGTTTACGCGCTCGAGCCTACGAGCAGTACTTC.